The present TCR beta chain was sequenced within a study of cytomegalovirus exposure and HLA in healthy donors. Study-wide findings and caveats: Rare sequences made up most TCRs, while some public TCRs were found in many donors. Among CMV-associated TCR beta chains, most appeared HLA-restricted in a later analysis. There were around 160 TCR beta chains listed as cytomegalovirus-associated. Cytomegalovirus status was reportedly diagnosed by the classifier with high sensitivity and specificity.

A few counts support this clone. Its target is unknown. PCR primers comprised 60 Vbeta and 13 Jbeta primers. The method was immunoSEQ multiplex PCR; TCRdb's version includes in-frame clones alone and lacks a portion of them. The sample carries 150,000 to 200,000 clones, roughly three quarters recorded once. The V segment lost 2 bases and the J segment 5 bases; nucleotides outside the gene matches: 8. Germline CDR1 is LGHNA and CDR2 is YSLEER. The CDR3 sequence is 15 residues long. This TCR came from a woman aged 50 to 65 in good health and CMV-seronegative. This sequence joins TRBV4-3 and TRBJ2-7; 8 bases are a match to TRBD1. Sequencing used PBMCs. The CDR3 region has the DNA TGCGCCAGCAGCCAATCTCATTCAGGGGGCGACGAGCAGTACTTC. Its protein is CASSQSHSGGDEQYF.